This T cell receptor (beta chain) was sequenced for a study of T cell responses to AZD1222 COVID-19 vaccine (dated by TCRdb to the early 2020s). The study in broad terms: A total of 233 trial participants underwent TCR sequencing, of whom some 200 had received two doses of AZD1222 and around 25 had received two doses of the MenACWY control vaccine. Trial participants were enrolled into age subgroups of 18-55, 56-69 and 70-plus years, which contained about 150, 28 and 57 TCR-sequenced participants, respectively.

Notes on this clone: The clone's antigen remains unknown. Base quality data are lacking; no much larger clone is found one base away.

The CDR3 regions of human TCRbeta chains were analyzed by immunosequencing. In the original analysis: TCRs in the repertoires were compared against a reference library of SARS-CoV-2-specific TCRs that had been generated with the MIRA antigen-specificity platform. Breadth meant the fraction of unique TCRs that were SARS-CoV-2-associated, whereas depth meant the fraction of total T cells that were SARS-CoV-2-associated. Using the MIRA data, each spike-specific TCR was mapped to the spike region that the TCR reacts to and placed in a CD4 or CD8 class. Log10-transformed breadth and depth values were compared by one-way ANOVA with Sidak's multiple comparisons tests. This is the immuneACCESS table as TCRdb keeps it, with only in-frame sequences that have V and J called. A part of the clones is gone; compared with another copy, unresolved V genes explain less than half, and the rest is unexplained. That table gives V, J and clone size, and the DNA gave D and trimming. This sample lists 180,000 or so clones; about 92% were detected once. The ten largest clones add up to approximately 1.3% of the sample.

Overall study results and their limits: CD4 TCRs associated with the vaccine covered the entire spike protein, and the dominant responses were in regions 160-218 and 743-854. Reportedly, almost half of the unique spike-specific TCRs recognized epitopes lying outside the regions that are mutated in the B.1.351 and B.1.1.7 variants. Because no day 14 peak-response samples were available, repertoires were characterized only after the peak T cell response. Participants were mostly white British and included more females than males, and it was suggested by the authors that clonal diversity may have been underestimated. Conclusions about previously exposed vaccinees are limited, since just 5 to 7 AZD1222 recipients were seropositive for SARS-CoV-2 at baseline. Spike-specific TCR breadth and depth rose significantly after two AZD1222 doses compared with day 0 and with MenACWY recipients. In the small 56-69-year group, the increase in depth fell short of significance, most likely because of low power.

The V end loses 2 bases and the J end loses 0 bases, and a stretch of 10 bases separates them. CDR1 is given as MGHDK and CDR2 as SYGVNS, both from the germline V gene. Taken from cysteine to phenylalanine, the CDR3 has 16 residues. Only the CDR3 part of the read is kept: 48 bases, read in frame from the first base. According to the study, the label for this sample's time point signals: about 28 days (+/-7) after the second vaccine dose. AZD1222 recipients given second doses at about 4 weeks or at about 12 weeks were pooled, since spike-specific TCR depth and breadth were not found to differ between the two schedules. Vaccinee samples were obtained from the UK trials COV001 and COV002, which included a single-blind randomized controlled phase 2/3 trial of AZD1222 (ChAdOx1 nCoV-19) in healthy adults. Trial participant PBMC samples were collected at day 0 and day 28 after the second dose for TCRbeta chain sequencing.

This sequence was found in an adult who received the AZD1222 COVID-19 vaccine. The sequence is built from TRBV25-1 and TRBJ2-2; TRBD1 could be the D gene, as 6 bases match. The sequenced sample was peripheral blood, obtained 28 days after the second AZD1222 dose. The CDR3 protein: CASSEGTGTNTGELFF. The DNA sequence is TGTGCCAGCAGTGAAGGTACAGGGACGAACACCGGGGAGCTGTTTTTT.